Described below is a single T cell receptor beta chain sequence and its context. No antigen is known for it. No base quality information exists; no much larger clone differs at one position. The CDR3 regions of human TCRbeta chains were analyzed by immunosequencing. Concerning the study's data processing: Repertoire TCRs were matched against a reference library of SARS-CoV-2-specific TCRs generated with the MIRA antigen-specificity platform. Breadth meant the fraction of unique TCRs that were SARS-CoV-2-associated, whereas depth meant the fraction of total T cells that were SARS-CoV-2-associated. Each spike-specific TCR was assigned to its reactive spike region and to a CD4 or CD8 class using the MIRA data. Log10-transformed breadth and depth values were compared by one-way ANOVA with Sidak's multiple comparisons tests. What TCRdb holds here is the immuneACCESS table cut down to in-frame rearrangements. Part of the clones is not present; checked against another copy, under half of the missing clones reflect an unresolved V gene, and the others are unexplained. V and J calls and clone size are copied from that table; D and trimming were computed from the DNA. This sample comprises tens of thousands of clones, around 81% of them detected only once. Clones ranked in the top ten supply 26% of the sample.

The time point label, as the study defines it: about 28 days (+/-7) after the second vaccine dose. AZD1222 recipients given second doses at about 4 weeks or at about 12 weeks were pooled, since spike-specific TCR depth and breadth were not found to differ between the two schedules. The vaccinee samples were drawn from two UK trials, COV001 and COV002, one of which was a single-blind randomized controlled phase 2/3 trial testing AZD1222 (ChAdOx1 nCoV-19) in healthy adults. For TCRbeta chain sequencing, PBMC samples were collected from trial participants at day 0 and at day 28 after the second dose. This sample was included in a study of T cell responses to AZD1222 COVID-19 vaccine (dated by TCRdb to about 2021). Background for the entire study: TCR sequencing was performed for roughly 250 trial participants, of whom 200 to 210 were given two doses of AZD1222 and approximately 26 were given two doses of MenACWY control vaccine. Trial participants were enrolled into age subgroups of 18-55, 56-69 and 70-plus years, which contained roughly 150, 30 and 60 TCR-sequenced participants, respectively.

Overall results and qualifications from the work: In the small 56-69-year group, the increase in depth fell short of significance, most likely because of low power. Because no day 14 peak-response samples were available, the repertoires could be characterized only after the peak T cell response. Nearly half of unique spike-specific TCRs reportedly recognized epitopes outside regions mutated in the B.1.351 and B.1.1.7 variants. The vaccine-associated CD4 TCRs covered the entire spike protein, and the dominant responses fell in regions 160-218 and 743-854. Most participants were white British and females outnumbered males, and the authors suggested that clonal diversity may have been underestimated. After two AZD1222 doses, spike-specific TCR breadth and depth were significantly higher than at day 0 and than in MenACWY recipients. Conclusions about previously exposed vaccinees are limited because only six or seven AZD1222 recipients were SARS-CoV-2 seropositive at baseline.

The receptor was derived from an adult who received the AZD1222 COVID-19 vaccine. The sample here was peripheral blood, taken 28 days after the second AZD1222 dose.

The CDR3 corresponds to CASSPRTGGTEQYF. The nucleotides are TGTGCCAGCAGCCCCCGGACAGGGGGCACCGAGCAGTACTTC. The chain couples TRBV5-4 to TRBJ2-7, and 11 junctional nucleotides match TRBD1. CDR1 SGHNT and CDR2 YYREEE were looked up in the germline V gene (reference sequence). At the junction V is shortened by 4 bases and J by 6 bases; bases outside the gene matches: 6. Measured from the cysteine to the phenylalanine, the CDR3 is 14 residues long. Just CDR3 DNA is preserved here, 42 bases in frame from base 1. Where the CDR3 stops, the reference TRBV5-4 and TRBJ2-7 genes take over; the full variable domain is ETGVTQSPTHLIKTRGQQVTLRCSSQSGHNTVSWYQQALGQGPQFIFQYYREEENGRGNFPPRFSGLQFPNYSSELNVNALELDDSALYLCASSPRTGGTEQYFGPGTRLTVT.